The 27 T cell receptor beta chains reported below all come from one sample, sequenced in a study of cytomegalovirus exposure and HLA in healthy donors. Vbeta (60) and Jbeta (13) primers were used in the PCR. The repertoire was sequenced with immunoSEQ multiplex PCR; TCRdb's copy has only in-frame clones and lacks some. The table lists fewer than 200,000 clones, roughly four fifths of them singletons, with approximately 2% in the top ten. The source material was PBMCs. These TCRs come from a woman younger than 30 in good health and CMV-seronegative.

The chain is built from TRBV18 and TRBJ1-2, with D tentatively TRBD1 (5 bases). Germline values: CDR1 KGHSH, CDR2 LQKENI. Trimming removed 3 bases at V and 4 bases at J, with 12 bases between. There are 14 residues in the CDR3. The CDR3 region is CASSPTDSSYGYTF. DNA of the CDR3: TGTGCCAGCTCACCCACCGACAGTAGCTATGGCTACACCTTC.

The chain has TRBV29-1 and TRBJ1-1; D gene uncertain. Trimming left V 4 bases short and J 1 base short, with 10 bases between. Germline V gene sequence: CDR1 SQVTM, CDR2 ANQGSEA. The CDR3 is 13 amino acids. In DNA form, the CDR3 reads TGCAGCGTTGGATCACAGTGGAACACTGAAGCTTTCTTT. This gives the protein CSVGSQWNTEAFF.

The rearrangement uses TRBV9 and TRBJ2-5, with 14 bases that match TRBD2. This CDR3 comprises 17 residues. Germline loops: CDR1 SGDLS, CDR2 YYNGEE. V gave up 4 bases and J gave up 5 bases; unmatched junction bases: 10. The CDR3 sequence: CASSTGTSGGIRETQYF. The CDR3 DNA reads TGTGCCAGCAGCACAGGGACTAGCGGGGGAATAAGGGAGACCCAGTACTTC.

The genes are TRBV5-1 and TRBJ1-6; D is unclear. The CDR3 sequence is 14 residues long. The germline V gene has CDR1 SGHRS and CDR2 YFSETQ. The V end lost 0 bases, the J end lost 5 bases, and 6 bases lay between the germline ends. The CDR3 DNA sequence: TGCGCCAGCAGCTTGGTAGTAAATAATTCACCCCTCCACTTT. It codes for CASSLVVNNSPLHF.

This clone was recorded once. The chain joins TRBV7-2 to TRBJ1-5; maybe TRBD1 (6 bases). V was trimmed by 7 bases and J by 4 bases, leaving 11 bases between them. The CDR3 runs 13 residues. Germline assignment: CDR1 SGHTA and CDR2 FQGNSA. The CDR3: CASTGQYNQPQHF. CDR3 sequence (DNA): TGTGCCAGCACCGGACAGTATAATCAGCCCCAGCATTTT. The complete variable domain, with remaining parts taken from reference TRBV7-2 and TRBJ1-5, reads GAGVSQSPSNKVTEKGKDVELRCDPISGHTALYWYRQSLGQGLEFLIYFQGNSAPDKSGLPSDRFSAERTGGSVSTLTIQRTQQEDSAVYLCASTGQYNQPQHFGDGTRLSIL.

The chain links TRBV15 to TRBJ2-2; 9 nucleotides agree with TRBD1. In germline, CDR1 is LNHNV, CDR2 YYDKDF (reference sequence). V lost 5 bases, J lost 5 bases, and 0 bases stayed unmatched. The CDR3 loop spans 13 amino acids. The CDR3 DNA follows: TGTGCCACCAGCGGGACAGGGACCGGGGAGCTGTTTTTT. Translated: CATSGTGTGELFF.

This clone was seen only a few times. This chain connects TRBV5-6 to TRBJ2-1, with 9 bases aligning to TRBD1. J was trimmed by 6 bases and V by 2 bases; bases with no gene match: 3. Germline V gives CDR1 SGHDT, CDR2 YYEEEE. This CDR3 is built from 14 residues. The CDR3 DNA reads TGTGCCAGCAGCTTAAGGGACAGGGCCAATGAGCAGTTCTTC. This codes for CASSLRDRANEQFF. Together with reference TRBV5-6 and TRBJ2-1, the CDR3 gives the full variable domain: DAGVTQSPTHLIKTRGQQVTLRCSPKSGHDTVSWYQQALGQGPQFIFQYYEEEERQRGNFPDRFSGHQFPNYSSELNVNALLLGDSALYLCASSLRDRANEQFFGPGTRLTVL.

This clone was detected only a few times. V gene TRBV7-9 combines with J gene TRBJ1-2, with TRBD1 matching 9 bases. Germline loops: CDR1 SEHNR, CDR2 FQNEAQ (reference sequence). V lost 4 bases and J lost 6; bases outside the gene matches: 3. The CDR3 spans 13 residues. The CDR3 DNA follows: TGTGCCAGCAGCTCCGGGACAGGGCATGGCTACACCTTC. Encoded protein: CASSSGTGHGYTF. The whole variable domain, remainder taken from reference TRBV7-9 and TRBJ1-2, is DTGVSQNPRHKITKRGQNVTFRCDPISEHNRLYWYRQTLGQGPEFLTYFQNEAQLEKSRLLSDRFSAERPKGSFSTLEIQRTEQGDSAMYLCASSSGTGHGYTFGSGTRLTVV.

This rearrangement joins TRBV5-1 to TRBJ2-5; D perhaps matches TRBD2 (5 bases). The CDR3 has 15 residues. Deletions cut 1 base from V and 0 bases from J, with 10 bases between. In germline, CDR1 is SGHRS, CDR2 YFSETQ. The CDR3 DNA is TGCGCCAGCAGCTTGCCCACTAGTGACCAAGAGACCCAGTACTTC. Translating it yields CASSLPTSDQETQYF.

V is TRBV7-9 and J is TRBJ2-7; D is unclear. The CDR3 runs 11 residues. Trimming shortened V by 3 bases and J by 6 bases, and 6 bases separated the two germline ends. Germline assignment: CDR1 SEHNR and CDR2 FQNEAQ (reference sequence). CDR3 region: CASSLESEQYF. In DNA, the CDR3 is TGTGCCAGCAGCTTGGAGAGCGAGCAGTACTTC.

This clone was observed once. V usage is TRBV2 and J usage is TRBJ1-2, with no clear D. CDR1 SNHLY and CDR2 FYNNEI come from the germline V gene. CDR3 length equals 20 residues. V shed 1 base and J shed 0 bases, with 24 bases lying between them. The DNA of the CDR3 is TGTGCCAGCAGTGAAGGTTCACTCACCCTATCAGGCGTTGCTAACTATGGCTACACCTTC. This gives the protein CASSEGSLTLSGVANYGYTF. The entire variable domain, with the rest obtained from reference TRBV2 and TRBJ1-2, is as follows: EPEVTQTPSHQVTQMGQEVILRCVPISNHLYFYWYRQILGQKVEFLVSFYNNEISEKSEIFDDQFSVERPDGSNFTLKIRSTKLEDSAMYFCASSEGSLTLSGVANYGYTFGSGTRLTVV.

The CDR3 reads CASSDGRGYEQYF. DNA for the CDR3: TGTGCCAGCAGTGATGGGAGAGGCTACGAGCAGTACTTC. The genes are TRBV2 and TRBJ2-7; TRBD2 is a possible D gene (5 bases). Germline CDR1 is SNHLY and CDR2 is FYNNEI. Deletions cut 3 bases from V and 3 bases from J, with 9 bases between. CDR3 size: 13 residues.

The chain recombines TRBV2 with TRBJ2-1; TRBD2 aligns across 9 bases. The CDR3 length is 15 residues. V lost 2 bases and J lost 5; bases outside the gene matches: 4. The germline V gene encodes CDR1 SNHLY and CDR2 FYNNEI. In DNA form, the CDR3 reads TGTGCCAGCAGTGAATGGGTAGCGGGAGACAATGAGCAGTTCTTC. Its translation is CASSEWVAGDNEQFF.

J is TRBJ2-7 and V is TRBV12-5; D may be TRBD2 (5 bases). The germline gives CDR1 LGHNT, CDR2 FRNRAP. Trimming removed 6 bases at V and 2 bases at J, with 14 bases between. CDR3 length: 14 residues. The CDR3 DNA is TGTGCTAGTGGCCGTGACTACTTCCCCTACGAGCAGTACTTC. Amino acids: CASGRDYFPYEQYF.

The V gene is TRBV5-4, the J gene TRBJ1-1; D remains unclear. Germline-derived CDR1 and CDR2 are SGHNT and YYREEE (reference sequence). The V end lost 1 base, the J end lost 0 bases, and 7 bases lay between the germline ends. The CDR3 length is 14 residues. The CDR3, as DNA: TGTGCCAGCAGCTTGTACAGCCTGAACACTGAAGCTTTCTTT. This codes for CASSLYSLNTEAFF.

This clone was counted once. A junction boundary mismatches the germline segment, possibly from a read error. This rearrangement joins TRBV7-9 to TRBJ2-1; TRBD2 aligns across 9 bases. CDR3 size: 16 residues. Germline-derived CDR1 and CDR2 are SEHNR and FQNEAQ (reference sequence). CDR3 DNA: TGTTCCAGCAGCTGGACTAGCGAAAGCTCCTACAATGAGCAGTTCTTC. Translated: CSSSWTSESSYNEQFF.

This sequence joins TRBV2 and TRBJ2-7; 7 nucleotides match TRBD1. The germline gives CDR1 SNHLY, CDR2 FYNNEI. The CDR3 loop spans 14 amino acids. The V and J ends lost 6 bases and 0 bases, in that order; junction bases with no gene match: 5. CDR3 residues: CASSPDRSSYEQYF. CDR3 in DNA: TGTGCCAGCAGCCCGGACAGGAGCTCCTACGAGCAGTACTTC.

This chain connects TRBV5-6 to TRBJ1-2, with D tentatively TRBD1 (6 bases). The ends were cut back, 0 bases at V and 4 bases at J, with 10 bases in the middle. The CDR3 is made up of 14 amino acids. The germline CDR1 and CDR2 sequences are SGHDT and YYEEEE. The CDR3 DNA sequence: TGTGCCAGCAGCTTGGGGGACACTCTCTATGGCTACACCTTC. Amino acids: CASSLGDTLYGYTF. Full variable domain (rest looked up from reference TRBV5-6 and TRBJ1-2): DAGVTQSPTHLIKTRGQQVTLRCSPKSGHDTVSWYQQALGQGPQFIFQYYEEEERQRGNFPDRFSGHQFPNYSSELNVNALLLGDSALYLCASSLGDTLYGYTFGSGTRLTVV.

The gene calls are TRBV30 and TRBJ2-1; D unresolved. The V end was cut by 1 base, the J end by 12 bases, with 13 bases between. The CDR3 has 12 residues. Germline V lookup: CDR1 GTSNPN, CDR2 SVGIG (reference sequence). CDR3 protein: CAWSALRLGQFF. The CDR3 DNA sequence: TGTGCCTGGAGTGCCCTCAGGCTCGGGCAGTTCTTC.

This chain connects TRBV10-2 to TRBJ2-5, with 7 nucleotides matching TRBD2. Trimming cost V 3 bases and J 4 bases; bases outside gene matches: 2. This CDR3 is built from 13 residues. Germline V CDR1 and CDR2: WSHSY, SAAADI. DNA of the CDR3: TGCGCCAGCAGTGACCGACTAGCAGAGACCCAGTACTTC. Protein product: CASSDRLAETQYF.

In DNA form, the CDR3 reads TGTGCCAGTAGTCCCGGGACACGAAGCTCCTACGAGCAGTACTTC. This translates into CASSPGTRSSYEQYF. The chain joins TRBV19 to TRBJ2-7; weak D call: TRBD1 (6 bases). The V and J ends lost 5 bases and 0 bases respectively, with 14 bases between them. The germline V gene has CDR1 LNHDA and CDR2 SQIVND (reference sequence). This CDR3 spans 15 amino acids.

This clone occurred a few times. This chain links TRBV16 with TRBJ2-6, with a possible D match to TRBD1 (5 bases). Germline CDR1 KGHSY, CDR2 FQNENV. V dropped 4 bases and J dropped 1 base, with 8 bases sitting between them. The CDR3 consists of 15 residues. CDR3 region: CASSPQESGANVLTF. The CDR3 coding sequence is TGTGCCAGCAGCCCACAGGAATCTGGGGCCAACGTCCTGACTTTC. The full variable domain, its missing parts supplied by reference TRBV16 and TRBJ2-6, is GEEVAQTPKHLVRGEGQKAKLYCAPIKGHSYVFWYQQVLKNEFKFLISFQNENVFDETGMPKERFSAKCLPNSPCSLEIQATKLEDSAVYFCASSPQESGANVLTFGAGSRLTVL.

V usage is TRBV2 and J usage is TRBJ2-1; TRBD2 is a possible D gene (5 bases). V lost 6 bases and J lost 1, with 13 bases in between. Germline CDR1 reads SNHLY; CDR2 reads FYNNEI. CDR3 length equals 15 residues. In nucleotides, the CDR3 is TGTGCCAGCAGCGGGGTCGGGGTGTCCTACAATGAGCAGTTCTTC. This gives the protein CASSGVGVSYNEQFF. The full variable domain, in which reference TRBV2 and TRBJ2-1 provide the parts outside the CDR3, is EPEVTQTPSHQVTQMGQEVILRCVPISNHLYFYWYRQILGQKVEFLVSFYNNEISEKSEIFDDQFSVERPDGSNFTLKIRSTKLEDSAMYFCASSGVGVSYNEQFFGPGTRLTVL.

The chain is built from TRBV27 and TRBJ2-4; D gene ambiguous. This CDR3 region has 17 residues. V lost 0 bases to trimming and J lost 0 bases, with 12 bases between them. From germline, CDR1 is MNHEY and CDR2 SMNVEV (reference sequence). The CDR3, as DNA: TGTGCCAGCAGTTTATCGCGGCGGAGCCTAGCCAAAAACATTCAGTACTTC. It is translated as CASSLSRRSLAKNIQYF.

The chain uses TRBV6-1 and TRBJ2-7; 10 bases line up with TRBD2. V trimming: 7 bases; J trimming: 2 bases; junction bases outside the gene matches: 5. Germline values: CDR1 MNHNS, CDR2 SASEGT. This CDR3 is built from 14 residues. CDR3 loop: CASNRGLAPYEQYF. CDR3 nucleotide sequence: TGTGCCAGCAATCGGGGACTAGCGCCCTACGAGCAGTACTTC.

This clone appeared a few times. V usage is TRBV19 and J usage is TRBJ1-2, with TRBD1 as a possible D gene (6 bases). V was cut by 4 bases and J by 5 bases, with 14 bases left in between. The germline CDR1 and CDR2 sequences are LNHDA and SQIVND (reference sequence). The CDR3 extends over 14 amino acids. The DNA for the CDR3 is TGTGCCAGTAGTACCCACGGGACACCGTATGGCTACACCTTC. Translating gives CASSTHGTPYGYTF.

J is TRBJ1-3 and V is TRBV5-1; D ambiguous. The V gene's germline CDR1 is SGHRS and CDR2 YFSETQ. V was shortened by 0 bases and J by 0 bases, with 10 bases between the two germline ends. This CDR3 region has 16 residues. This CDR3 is CASSLGPANSGNTIYF. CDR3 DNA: TGCGCCAGCAGCTTGGGTCCAGCGAACTCTGGAAACACCATATATTTT.